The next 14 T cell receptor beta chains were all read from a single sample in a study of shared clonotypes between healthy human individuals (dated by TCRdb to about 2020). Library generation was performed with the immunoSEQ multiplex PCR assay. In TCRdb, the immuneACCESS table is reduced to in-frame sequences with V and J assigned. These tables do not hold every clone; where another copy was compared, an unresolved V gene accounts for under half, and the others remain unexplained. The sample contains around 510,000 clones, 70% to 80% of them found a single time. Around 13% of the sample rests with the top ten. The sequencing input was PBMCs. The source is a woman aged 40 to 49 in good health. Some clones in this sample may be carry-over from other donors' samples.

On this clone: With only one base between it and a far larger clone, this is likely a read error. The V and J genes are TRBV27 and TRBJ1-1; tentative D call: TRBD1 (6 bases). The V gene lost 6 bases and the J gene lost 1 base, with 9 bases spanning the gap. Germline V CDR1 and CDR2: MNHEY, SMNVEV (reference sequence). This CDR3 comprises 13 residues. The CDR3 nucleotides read TGTGCCAGCAGCGAGGGGGAGAACACTGAAGCTTTCTTT. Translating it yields CASSEGENTEAFF.

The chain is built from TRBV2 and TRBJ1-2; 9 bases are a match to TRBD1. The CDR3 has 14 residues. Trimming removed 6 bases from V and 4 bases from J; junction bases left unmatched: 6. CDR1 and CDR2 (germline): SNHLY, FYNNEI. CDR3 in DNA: TGTGCCAGCAGAGCGACAGGGGGTAGCTATGGCTACACCTTC. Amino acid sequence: CASRATGGSYGYTF.

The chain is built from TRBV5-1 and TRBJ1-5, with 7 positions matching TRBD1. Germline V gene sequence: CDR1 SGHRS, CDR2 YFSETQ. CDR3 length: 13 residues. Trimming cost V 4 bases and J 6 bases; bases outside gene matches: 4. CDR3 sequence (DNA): TGCGCCAGCAGCCGACAGGGCGGTCAGCCCCAGCATTTT. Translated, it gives CASSRQGGQPQHF. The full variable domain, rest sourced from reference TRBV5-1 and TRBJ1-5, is KAGVTQTPRYLIKTRGQQVTLSCSPISGHRSVSWYQQTPGQGLQFLFEYFSETQRNKGNFPGRFSGRQFSNSRSEMNVSTLELGDSALYLCASSRQGGQPQHFGDGTRLSIL.

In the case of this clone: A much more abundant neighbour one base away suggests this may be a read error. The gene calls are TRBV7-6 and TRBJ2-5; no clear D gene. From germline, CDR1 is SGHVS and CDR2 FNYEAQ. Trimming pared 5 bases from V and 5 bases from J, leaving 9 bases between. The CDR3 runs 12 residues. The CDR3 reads CASSAWLETQYF. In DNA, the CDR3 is TGTGCCAGCAGCGCCTGGCTGGAGACCCAGTACTTC.

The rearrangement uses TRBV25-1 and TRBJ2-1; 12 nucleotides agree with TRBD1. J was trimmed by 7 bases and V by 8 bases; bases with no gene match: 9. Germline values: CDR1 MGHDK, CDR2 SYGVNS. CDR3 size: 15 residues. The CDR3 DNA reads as TGTGCCAGCTCTCGACGGGGACAGGGGGCAAATGAGCAGTTCTTC. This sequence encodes CASSRRGQGANEQFF.

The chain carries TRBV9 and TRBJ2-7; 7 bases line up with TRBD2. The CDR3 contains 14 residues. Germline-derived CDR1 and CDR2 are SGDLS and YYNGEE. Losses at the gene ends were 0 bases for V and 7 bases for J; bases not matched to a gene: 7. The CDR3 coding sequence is TGTGCCAGCAGCGTAGTTGCGGGAGTGGGGGAGCAGTACTTC. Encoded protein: CASSVVAGVGEQYF.

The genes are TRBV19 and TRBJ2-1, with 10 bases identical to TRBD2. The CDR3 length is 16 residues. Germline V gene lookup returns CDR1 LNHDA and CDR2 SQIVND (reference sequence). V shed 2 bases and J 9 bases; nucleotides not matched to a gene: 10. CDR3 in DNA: TGTGCCAGTAGTATATACCCCCTAGCGGGAGCTCTTGAGCAGTTCTTC. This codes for CASSIYPLAGALEQFF.

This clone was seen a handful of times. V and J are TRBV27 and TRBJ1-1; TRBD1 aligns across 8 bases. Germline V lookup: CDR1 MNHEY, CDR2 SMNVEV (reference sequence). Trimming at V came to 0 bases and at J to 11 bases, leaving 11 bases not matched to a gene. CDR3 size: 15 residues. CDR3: CASSLSYGQGLRAFF. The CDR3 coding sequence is TGTGCCAGCAGTTTATCGTACGGACAGGGTTTACGCGCTTTCTTT.

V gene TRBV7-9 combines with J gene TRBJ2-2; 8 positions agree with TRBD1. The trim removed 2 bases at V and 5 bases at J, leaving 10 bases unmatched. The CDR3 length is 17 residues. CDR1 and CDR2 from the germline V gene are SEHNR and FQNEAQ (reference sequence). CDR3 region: CASSLPTGQGSTGELFF. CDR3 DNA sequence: TGTGCCAGCAGCTTACCGACTGGACAGGGCAGTACCGGGGAGCTGTTTTTT. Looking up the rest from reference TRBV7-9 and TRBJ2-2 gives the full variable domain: DTGVSQNPRHKITKRGQNVTFRCDPISEHNRLYWYRQTLGQGPEFLTYFQNEAQLEKSRLLSDRFSAERPKGSFSTLEIQRTEQGDSAMYLCASSLPTGQGSTGELFFGEGSRLTVL.

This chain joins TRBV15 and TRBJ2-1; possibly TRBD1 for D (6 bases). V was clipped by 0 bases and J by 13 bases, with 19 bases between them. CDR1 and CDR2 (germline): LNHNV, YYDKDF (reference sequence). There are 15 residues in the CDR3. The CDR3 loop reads CATSRDPGQLGSQFF. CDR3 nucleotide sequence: TGTGCCACCAGCAGAGATCCAGGACAGCTAGGAAGCCAGTTCTTC.

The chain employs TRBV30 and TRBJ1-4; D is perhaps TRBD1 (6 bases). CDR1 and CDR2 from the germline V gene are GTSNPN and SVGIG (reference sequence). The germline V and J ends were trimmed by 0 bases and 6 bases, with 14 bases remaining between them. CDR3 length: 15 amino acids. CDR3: CAWSVLGGFDEKLFF. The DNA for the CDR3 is TGTGCCTGGAGTGTACTGGGGGGCTTTGATGAAAAACTGTTTTTT.

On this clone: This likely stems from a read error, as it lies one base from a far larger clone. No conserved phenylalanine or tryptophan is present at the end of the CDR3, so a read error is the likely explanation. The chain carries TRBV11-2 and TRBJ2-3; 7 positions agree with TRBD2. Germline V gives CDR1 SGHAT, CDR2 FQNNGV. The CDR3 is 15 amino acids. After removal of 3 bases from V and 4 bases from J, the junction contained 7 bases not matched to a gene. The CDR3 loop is CASSFWGGSPDTQYL. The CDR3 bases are TGTGCCAGCAGCTTTTGGGGGGGTTCTCCAGATACGCAGTATCTT.

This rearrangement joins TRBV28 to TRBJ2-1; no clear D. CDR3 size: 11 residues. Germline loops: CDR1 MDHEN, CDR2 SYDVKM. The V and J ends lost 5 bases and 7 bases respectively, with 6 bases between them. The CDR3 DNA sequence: TGTGCCAGCAGTCTAGTTAATGAGCAGTTCTTC. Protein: CASSLVNEQFF.

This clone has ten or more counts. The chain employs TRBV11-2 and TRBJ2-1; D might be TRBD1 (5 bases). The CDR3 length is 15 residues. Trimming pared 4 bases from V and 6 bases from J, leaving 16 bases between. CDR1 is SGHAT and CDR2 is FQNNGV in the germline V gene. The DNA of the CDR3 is TGTGCCAGCAGCTCCCTGTGGACAAGGGGCAATGAGCAGTTCTTC. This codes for CASSSLWTRGNEQFF.